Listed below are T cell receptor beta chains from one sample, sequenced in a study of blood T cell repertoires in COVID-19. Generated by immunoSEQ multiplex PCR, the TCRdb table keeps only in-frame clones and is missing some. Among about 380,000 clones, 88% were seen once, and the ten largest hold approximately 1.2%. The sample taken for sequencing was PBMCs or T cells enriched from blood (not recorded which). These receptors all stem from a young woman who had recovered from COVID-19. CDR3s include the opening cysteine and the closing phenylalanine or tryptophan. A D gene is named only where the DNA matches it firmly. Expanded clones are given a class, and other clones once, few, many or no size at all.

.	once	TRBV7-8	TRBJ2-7	CASSSSREQYF	TGTGCCAGCAGCTCCTCTAGGGAGCAGTACTTC
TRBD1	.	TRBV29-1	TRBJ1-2	CSVEALDRGLEGYTF	TGCAGCGTTGAAGCGTTGGACAGGGGGCTAGAGGGCTACACCTTC
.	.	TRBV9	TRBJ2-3	CASSGLGARTDTQYF	TGTGCCAGCAGCGGATTGGGGGCCCGCACAGATACGCAGTATTTT
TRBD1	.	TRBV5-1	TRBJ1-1	CASSLGTGEMNTEAFF	TGCGCCAGCAGCTTGGGGACAGGGGAGATGAACACTGAAGCTTTCTTT
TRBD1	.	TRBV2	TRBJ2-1	CASSEAPGQGSYEQFF	TGTGCCAGCAGTGAAGCACCGGGACAGGGGTCGTATGAGCAGTTCTTC
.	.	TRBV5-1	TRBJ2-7	CASSPETGSYEQYF	TGCGCCAGCAGCCCCGAGACAGGCTCCTACGAGCAGTACTTC
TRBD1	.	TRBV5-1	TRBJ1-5	CASSLEGQNNQPQHF	TGCGCCAGCAGCTTGGAGGGACAGAATAATCAGCCCCAGCATTTT
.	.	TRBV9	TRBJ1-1	CASSHTNTEAFF	TGTGCCAGCAGCCACACGAACACTGAAGCTTTCTTT
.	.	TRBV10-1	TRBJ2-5	CASSELGGTQYF	TGCGCCAGCAGTGAGTTAGGGGGGACCCAGTACTTC
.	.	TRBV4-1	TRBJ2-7	CASSQEGPPQLYEQYF	TGCGCCAGCAGCCAAGAGGGGCCACCACAGCTTTACGAGCAGTACTTC
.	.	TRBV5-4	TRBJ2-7	CASSLQGTYEQYF	TGTGCCAGCAGCTTGCAGGGAACCTACGAGCAGTACTTC
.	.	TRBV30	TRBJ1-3	CAWSPGQTGNTIYF	TGTGCCTGGAGCCCAGGACAGACTGGAAACACCATATATTTT